A selection of T cell receptor beta chains follows, all from one sample in a study of OX40 agonist ivuxolimab in advanced cancers. Method: immunoSEQ multiplex PCR; TCRdb's copy keeps in-frame clones and lacks some. The table lists about 81,000 clones, roughly 80% of them singletons. The sample was CD4+ or CD8+ T cells sorted from blood, taken in a trial of the OX40 agonist ivuxolimab. All receptors derive from an adult with an advanced solid tumor such as melanoma, head and neck, liver or kidney cancer. The CDR3 runs from the conserved cysteine through the conserved F or W. The size entry is marked missing in some rows and otherwise reads once, few, many or a size class.

TRBV5-4	.	TRBJ2-7	15	CASSLERGQTYEQYF
TRBV7-8	.	TRBJ2-3	14	CASSTGGPTDTQYF
TRBV19	.	TRBJ2-1	17	CASSIRLASGRRGEQFF
TRBV6-5	.	TRBJ2-5	15	CASSYSSGSGFLQYF
TRBV27	.	TRBJ1-3	15	CASSLDRGHGNTIYF
TRBV18	.	TRBJ1-1	14	CASSGARGGTEAFF
TRBV6-6	.	TRBJ2-2	16	CASSYTGAANTGELFF
TRBV14	.	TRBJ2-5	15	CASSQVIWGQETQYF
TRBV6-5	.	TRBJ1-5	14	CASSRRGSNQPQHF
TRBV7-2	.	TRBJ2-5	14	CASSRGGAQETQYF
TRBV10-1	.	TRBJ1-5	14	CASSWDSKNQPQHF
TRBV5-1	.	TRBJ2-3	15	CASSPLQSRTDTQYF
TRBV4-2	.	TRBJ2-1	16	CASSLRVGAGGHEQFF
TRBV27	.	TRBJ1-2	16	CASRRTDATINYGYTF
TRBV5-1	.	TRBJ1-2	13	CASSRWQDYGYTF
TRBV28	.	TRBJ2-1	15	CASRPAMGQYNEQFF
TRBV2	.	TRBJ1-1	13	CASRADRNTEAFF
TRBV10-3	.	TRBJ2-7	16	CAISDGGRQTSYEQYF
TRBV19	few	TRBJ1-2	14	CASSRQGAAYGYTF
TRBV9	.	TRBJ1-5	14	CASSVATVGSPQHF
TRBV28	.	TRBJ1-5	18	CASSHTKVKPKPRQPQHF
TRBV5-1	.	TRBJ1-6	16	CASTPRGLGWRAPLHF